Listed below are T cell receptor beta chains from one sample, sequenced in a study of Graves' ophthalmopathy and Graves' hyperthyroidism. TCRdb independently ran MiXCR on the multiplex PCR reads; one entry per CDR3 protein. The table has about 740,000 distinct CDR3 sequences, around 40% seen once; the top ten hold roughly 45%. What was sequenced was peripheral blood. These receptors were obtained from an adult man with Graves' ophthalmopathy. The conserved cysteine and the conserved F or W are not part of the CDR3 here. D genes are given only for firm matches.

D | J | V | CDR3
- | TRBJ2-5 | TRBV12-3/TRBV12-4 | ASSLSGRETQY
- | TRBJ2-5 | TRBV2 | ASSGSQASYQETQY
TRBD2 | TRBJ2-2 | TRBV29-1 | SVEVWLAGGLNTGELF
- | TRBJ1-1 | TRBV7-9 | ASSTRTEMNTEAF
- | TRBJ2-7 | TRBV4-3 | ASSQGGVTGEQY
- | TRBJ2-3 | TRBV2 | ASRSATDTQY
- | TRBJ2-5 | TRBV4-2 | ASSQTGYETQY
TRBD2 | TRBJ2-5 | TRBV28 | ASRLAGDHQY
- | TRBJ1-6 | TRBV7-9 | ASSLNRNSPLH
- | TRBJ2-7 | TRBV5-5 | ASSPEPTSPYEQY
TRBD1 | TRBJ2-5 | TRBV7-2 | ASTIRQGSETQY
TRBD1 | - | TRBV24-1 | ATSDAEGQDGSDTQY
- | TRBJ2-5 | TRBV5-1 | ASSLGPGGEETQY
TRBD2 | TRBJ2-5 | TRBV7-9 | ASSITGTNQETQY
TRBD1 | TRBJ2-7 | TRBV2 | ASSSWDSEAYEQY
TRBD2 | TRBJ2-7 | TRBV19 | ASSISLAGYEQY
- | TRBJ2-2 | TRBV20-1 | SARALTRNTGELF
- | TRBJ2-5 | TRBV6-6 | ASSRAGLGVETQY
- | TRBJ1-2 | TRBV19 | ASSIFWFYGYT
- | TRBJ2-5 | TRBV20-1 | SARQGIEETQY
- | TRBJ1-1 | TRBV7-2 | ASSLRALGRLQVTEAF
- | TRBJ1-1 | TRBV7-9 | ASSLSGFTEAF
- | TRBJ2-5 | TRBV2 | ASSGGRRHEETQY
- | TRBJ2-2 | TRBV25-1 | ASSRLAFTGELF
TRBD1 | TRBJ2-7 | TRBV4-3 | ASSQRATGSHYEQY
TRBD1 | TRBJ1-6 | TRBV29-1 | SVGDRADSPLH
TRBD1 | TRBJ1-2 | TRBV12-3/TRBV12-4 | ASSLDRDDYGYT
- | TRBJ2-7 | TRBV20-1 | SVSSVTSSRGEQY
TRBD1 | TRBJ1-1 | TRBV29-1 | SVQTGRAF
- | TRBJ2-2 | TRBV7-6 | ASSYGGRNTGELF
- | TRBJ2-2 | TRBV5-6 | ASMRQGGTGELF
- | TRBJ2-7 | TRBV9 | ASSHQVAVPYEQY
- | TRBJ1-2 | TRBV29-1 | SVSTGLGGYT
- | TRBJ1-5 | TRBV7-2 | ASSSDGGNQPQH
TRBD1 | TRBJ2-5 | TRBV12-3/TRBV12-4 | ASSATWTGHKTQY
TRBD2 | TRBJ2-2 | TRBV25-1 | ASSDPPGLVLTGELF
- | TRBJ2-3 | TRBV10-3 | ASSEVADTQY
TRBD1 | TRBJ1-4 | TRBV7-9 | ASSAPGQGDEKLF
- | TRBJ2-5 | TRBV20-1 | SAILGQQETQY
- | TRBJ1-6 | TRBV20-1 | SAREAGPRSPLH
TRBD2 | TRBJ2-2 | TRBV20-1 | SARKAGSDTGELF
- | TRBJ1-1 | TRBV29-1 | SVEGGAEAF
TRBD1 | TRBJ2-7 | TRBV2 | ASSPGQGNGEQY
TRBD2 | TRBJ2-5 | TRBV5-1 | ASSLSSGARPQY
TRBD1 | TRBJ1-6 | TRBV2 | ASSLRDRGKPLH
- | TRBJ1-2 | TRBV7-2 | ASSSYGGDEGYT
- | TRBJ1-4 | TRBV9 | AGSVGERAGQREKLF
TRBD1 | TRBJ1-2 | TRBV19 | ASSPGQGFGGYT
TRBD1 | TRBJ1-2 | TRBV4-1 | ASSQGAWTGENYGYT
TRBD2 | TRBJ2-7 | TRBV15 | ATSRDKSGGFDEQY
TRBD1 | TRBJ1-5 | TRBV2 | ASGRDRGRNQPQH
TRBD1 | TRBJ2-2 | TRBV7-9 | ASSPSEGTGTPVTGELF
TRBD1 | TRBJ2-7 | TRBV20-1 | SARAGTGRNEQY
- | TRBJ1-5 | TRBV7-2 | ASSLLPGELGNQPQH
- | TRBJ1-5 | TRBV7-8 | ASSLDSGNSNQPQH
- | TRBJ1-3 | TRBV29-1 | SVGTAGNTIY
- | TRBJ2-2 | TRBV29-1 | SVVELGELF
- | TRBJ2-7 | TRBV7-9 | VSSLVSDGNSYEQY
- | TRBJ2-7 | TRBV7-9 | ASSFTGLTYEQY
TRBD2 | TRBJ2-6 | TRBV7-9 | ASRLAGGTGANVLT